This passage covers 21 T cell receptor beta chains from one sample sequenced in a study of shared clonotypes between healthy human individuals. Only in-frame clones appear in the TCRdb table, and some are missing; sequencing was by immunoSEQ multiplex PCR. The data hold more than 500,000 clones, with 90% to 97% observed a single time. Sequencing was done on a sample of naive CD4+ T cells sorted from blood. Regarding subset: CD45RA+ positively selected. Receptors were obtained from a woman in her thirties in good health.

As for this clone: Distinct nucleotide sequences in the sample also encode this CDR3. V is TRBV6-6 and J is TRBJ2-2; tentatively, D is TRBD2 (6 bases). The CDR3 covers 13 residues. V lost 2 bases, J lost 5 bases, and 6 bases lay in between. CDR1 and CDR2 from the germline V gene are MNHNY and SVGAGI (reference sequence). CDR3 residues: CASSYRETGELFF. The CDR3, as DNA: TGTGCCAGCAGTTACCGGGAGACCGGGGAGCTGTTTTTT.

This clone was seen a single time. The DNA of the CDR3 is TGTGCCAGCAGCCGGAGAGCCCTGCACCCAGATACGCAGTATTTT. This gives the protein CASSRRALHPDTQYF. The chain recombines TRBV7-6 with TRBJ2-3; D remains ambiguous. Germline-derived CDR1 and CDR2 are SGHVS and FNYEAQ. Trimming removed 5 bases at V and 4 bases at J, with 16 bases between. The CDR3 totals 15 residues.

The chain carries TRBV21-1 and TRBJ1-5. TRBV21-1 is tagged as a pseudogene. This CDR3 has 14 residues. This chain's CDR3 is CASSKAQVNQPQHF. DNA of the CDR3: TGTGCCAGCAGCAAAGCGCAAGTCAATCAGCCCCAGCATTTT.

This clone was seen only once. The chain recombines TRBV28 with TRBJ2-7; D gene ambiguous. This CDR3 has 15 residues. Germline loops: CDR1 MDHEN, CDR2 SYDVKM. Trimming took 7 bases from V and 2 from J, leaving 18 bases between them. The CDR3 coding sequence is TGTGCCAGCATACCGGCTGGGTCTATGGCCTACGAGCAGTACTTC. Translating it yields CASIPAGSMAYEQYF.

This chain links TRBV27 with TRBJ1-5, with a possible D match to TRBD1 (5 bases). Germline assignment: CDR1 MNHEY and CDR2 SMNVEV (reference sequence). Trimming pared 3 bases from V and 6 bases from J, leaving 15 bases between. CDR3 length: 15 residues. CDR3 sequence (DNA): TGTGCCAGCAGTTTTCTAGCGAACGGGGGTCAGCCCCAGCATTTT. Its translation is CASSFLANGGQPQHF.

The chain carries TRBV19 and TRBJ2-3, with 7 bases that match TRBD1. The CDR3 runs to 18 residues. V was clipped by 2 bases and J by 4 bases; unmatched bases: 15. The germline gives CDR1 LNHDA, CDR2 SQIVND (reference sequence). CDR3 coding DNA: TGTGCCAGTAGTATACGCCCTCGGACAGGTTTCGACGCAGATACGCAGTATTTT. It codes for CASSIRPRTGFDADTQYF.

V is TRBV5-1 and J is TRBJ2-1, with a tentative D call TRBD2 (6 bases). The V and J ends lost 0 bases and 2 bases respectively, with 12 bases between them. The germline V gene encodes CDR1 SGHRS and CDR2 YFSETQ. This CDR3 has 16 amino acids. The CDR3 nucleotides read TGCGCCAGCAGCTTGGTCGGCGGGATTACCTACAATGAGCAGTTCTTC. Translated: CASSLVGGITYNEQFF.

The CDR3 DNA reads TGTGCCAGCAGCAAAGGGGGGGGAGGTTCTCGAGGCCCCTACGAGCAGTACTTC. Protein sequence: CASSKGGGGSRGPYEQYF. V gene TRBV21-1 combines with J gene TRBJ2-7; the D segment call TRBD2 is taken from the table without a DNA check. TRBV21-1 is classified as a pseudogene. CDR3 length equals 18 residues.

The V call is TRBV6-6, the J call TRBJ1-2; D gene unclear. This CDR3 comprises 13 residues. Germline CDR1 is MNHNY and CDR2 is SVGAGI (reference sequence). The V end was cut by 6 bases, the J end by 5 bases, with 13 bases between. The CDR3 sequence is CASSPGSVYGYTF. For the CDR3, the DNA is TGTGCCAGCAGCCCCGGGAGTGTATATGGCTACACCTTC.

DNA for the CDR3: TGTGCCAGCAGTTACTCGAGCGCAAATAGCAATCAGCCCCAGCATTTT. Protein: CASSYSSANSNQPQHF. The chain joins TRBV6-5 to TRBJ1-5; D is unclear. This CDR3 is 16 amino acids long. Deletions cut 0 bases from V and 0 bases from J, with 9 bases between. The germline gives CDR1 MNHEY, CDR2 SVGAGI.

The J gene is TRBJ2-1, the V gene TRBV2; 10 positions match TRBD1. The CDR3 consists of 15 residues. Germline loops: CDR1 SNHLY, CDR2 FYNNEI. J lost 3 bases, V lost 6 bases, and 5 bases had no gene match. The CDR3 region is CASRGQGSGYNEQFF. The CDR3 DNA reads TGTGCCAGCAGGGGACAGGGGTCGGGCTACAATGAGCAGTTCTTC.

In nucleotides, the CDR3 is TGTGCCAGCAGCTTAGGGGGGAAACGCTCTGGAAACACCATATATTTT. Translated, it gives CASSLGGKRSGNTIYF. The chain combines TRBV7-8 with TRBJ1-3; weak D call: TRBD1 (5 bases). V lost 1 base and J lost 0, with 10 bases in between. Germline V lookup: CDR1 SGHVS, CDR2 FQNEAQ. The CDR3 runs to 16 residues.

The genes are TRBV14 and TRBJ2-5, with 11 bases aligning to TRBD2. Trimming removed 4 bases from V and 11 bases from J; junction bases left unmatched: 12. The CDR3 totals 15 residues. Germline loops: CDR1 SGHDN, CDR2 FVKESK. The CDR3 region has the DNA TGTGCCAGCAGCCCCGCCACTAGCGGGAGTATAGTGCAGTACTTC. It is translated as CASSPATSGSIVQYF.

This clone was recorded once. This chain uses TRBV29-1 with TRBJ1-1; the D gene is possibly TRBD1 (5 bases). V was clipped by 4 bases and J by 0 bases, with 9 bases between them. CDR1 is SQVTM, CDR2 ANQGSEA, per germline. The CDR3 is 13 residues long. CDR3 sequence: CSVVADMNTEAFF. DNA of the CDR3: TGCAGCGTTGTGGCGGACATGAACACTGAAGCTTTCTTT.

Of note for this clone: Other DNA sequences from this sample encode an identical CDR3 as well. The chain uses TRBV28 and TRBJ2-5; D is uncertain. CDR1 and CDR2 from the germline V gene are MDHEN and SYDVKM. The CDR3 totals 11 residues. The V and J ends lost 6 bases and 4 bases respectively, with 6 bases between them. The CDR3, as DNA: TGTGCCAGCAGCCTCCGAGAGACCCAGTACTTC. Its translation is CASSLRETQYF.

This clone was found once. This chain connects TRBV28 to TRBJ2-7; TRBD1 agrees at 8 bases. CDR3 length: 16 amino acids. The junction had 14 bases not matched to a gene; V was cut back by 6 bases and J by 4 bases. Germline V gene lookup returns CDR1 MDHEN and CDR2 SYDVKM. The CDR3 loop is CASSQGPGQVMYEQYF. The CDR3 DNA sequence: TGTGCCAGCAGCCAGGGCCCGGGACAGGTGATGTACGAGCAGTACTTC.

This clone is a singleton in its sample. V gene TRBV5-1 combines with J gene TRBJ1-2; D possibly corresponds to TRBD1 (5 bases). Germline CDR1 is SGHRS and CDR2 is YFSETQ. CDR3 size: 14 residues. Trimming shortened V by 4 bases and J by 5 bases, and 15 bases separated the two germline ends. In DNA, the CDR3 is TGCGCCAGCAGCCATGGGCCGGAGGGGTATGGCTACACCTTC. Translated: CASSHGPEGYGYTF. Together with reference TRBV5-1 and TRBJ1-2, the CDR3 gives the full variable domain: KAGVTQTPRYLIKTRGQQVTLSCSPISGHRSVSWYQQTPGQGLQFLFEYFSETQRNKGNFPGRFSGRQFSNSRSEMNVSTLELGDSALYLCASSHGPEGYGYTFGSGTRLTVV.

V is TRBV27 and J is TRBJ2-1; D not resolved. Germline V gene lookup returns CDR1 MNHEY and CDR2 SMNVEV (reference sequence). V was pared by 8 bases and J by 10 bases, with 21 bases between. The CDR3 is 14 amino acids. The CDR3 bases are TGTGCCAGCGCGAGGCCAAACACTGGTGGCGAGCAGTTCTTC. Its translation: CASARPNTGGEQFF.

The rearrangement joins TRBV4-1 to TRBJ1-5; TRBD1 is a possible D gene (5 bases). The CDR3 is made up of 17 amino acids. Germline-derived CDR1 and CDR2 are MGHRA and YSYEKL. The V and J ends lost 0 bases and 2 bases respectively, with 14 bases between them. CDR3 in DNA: TGCGCCAGCAGCCAAGAGGGCAGGGTTTACGGCAATCAGCCCCAGCATTTT. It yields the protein CASSQEGRVYGNQPQHF.

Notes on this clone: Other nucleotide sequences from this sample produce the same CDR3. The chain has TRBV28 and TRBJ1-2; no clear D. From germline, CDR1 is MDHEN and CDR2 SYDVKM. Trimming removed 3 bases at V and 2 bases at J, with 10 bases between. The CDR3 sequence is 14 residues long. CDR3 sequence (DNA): TGTGCCAGCAGTTTCCCAGGACGCAACTATGGCTACACCTTC. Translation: CASSFPGRNYGYTF.

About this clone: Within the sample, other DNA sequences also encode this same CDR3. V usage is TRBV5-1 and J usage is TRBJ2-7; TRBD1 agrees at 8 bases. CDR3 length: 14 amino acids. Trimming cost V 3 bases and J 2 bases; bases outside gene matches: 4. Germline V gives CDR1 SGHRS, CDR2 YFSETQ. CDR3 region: CASSSGQVTYEQYF. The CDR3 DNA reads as TGCGCCAGCAGCTCGGGACAGGTAACCTACGAGCAGTACTTC. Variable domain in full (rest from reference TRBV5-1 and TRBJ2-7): KAGVTQTPRYLIKTRGQQVTLSCSPISGHRSVSWYQQTPGQGLQFLFEYFSETQRNKGNFPGRFSGRQFSNSRSEMNVSTLELGDSALYLCASSSGQVTYEQYFGPGTRLTVT.